Below are 26 T cell receptor beta chains sequenced from a single sample in a study of T cell changes during pregnancy in multiple sclerosis. Data came from immunoSEQ multiplex PCR; TCRdb stores just in-frame clones and leaves some out. The table has about 33,000 clones, 90% seen once; the top ten hold roughly 0.41%. The sequences come from CD4+ T cells from peripheral blood mononuclear cells, collected in the second trimester of pregnancy. These receptors were collected from a female donor in good health, enrolled as a control in a pregnancy study.

The gene calls are TRBV5-1 and TRBJ2-7; TRBD2 aligns across 11 bases. Germline V gives CDR1 SGHRS, CDR2 YFSETQ. CDR3 length equals 15 residues. The V and J ends lost 5 bases and 6 bases, in that order; junction bases with no gene match: 10. The CDR3 reads CASRGLAEPSLEQYF. As DNA, the CDR3 is TGCGCCAGCAGGGGACTAGCGGAGCCTAGTCTCGAGCAGTACTTC.

The chain employs TRBV19 and TRBJ2-7; the match to TRBD2 covers 7 bases. Germline values: CDR1 LNHDA, CDR2 SQIVND (reference sequence). The V gene end was trimmed by 7 bases and the J gene end by 3 bases; junction bases not matched to a gene: 12. This CDR3 region has 15 residues. CDR3 residues: CASKVGASGYYEQYF. DNA for the CDR3: TGTGCCAGTAAAGTCGGGGCTAGCGGATACTACGAGCAGTACTTC.

The chain is built from TRBV5-1 and TRBJ2-2; possibly TRBD1 for D (6 bases). Germline values: CDR1 SGHRS, CDR2 YFSETQ. Trimming left V 6 bases short and J 6 bases short, with 12 bases between. There are 13 residues in the CDR3. CDR3 residues: CASMRQGSGELFF. The CDR3 DNA is TGCGCCAGCATGCGCCAGGGGTCCGGGGAGCTGTTTTTT.

This clone was detected a few times. The chain couples TRBV25-1 to TRBJ1-6, with D perhaps TRBD1 (5 bases). This CDR3 contains 14 residues. The V gene lost 4 bases and the J gene lost 10 bases, with 14 bases spanning the gap. Looked up from germline, CDR1 is MGHDK and CDR2 is SYGVNS. The CDR3 coding sequence is TGTGCCAGCAGTGGGATGACAGTTGGGTCACCCCTCCACTTT. It specifies CASSGMTVGSPLHF.

The chain joins TRBV30 to TRBJ2-5; 7 bases align to TRBD2. The length of the CDR3 is 13 residues. Unmatched junction bases numbered 5, after V lost 2 bases and J lost 5 bases. CDR1 and CDR2 (germline): GTSNPN, SVGIG (reference sequence). In DNA form, the CDR3 reads TGTGCCTGGAGTCCGGCGGGGGTGGAGACCCAGTACTTC. Its translation is CAWSPAGVETQYF. Together with reference TRBV30 and TRBJ2-5, the CDR3 gives the full variable domain: SQTIHQWPATLVQPVGSPLSLECTVEGTSNPNLYWYRQAAGRGLQLLFYSVGIGQISSEVPQNLSASRPQDRQFILSSKKLLLSDSGFYLCAWSPAGVETQYFGPGTRLLVL.

The J gene is TRBJ1-2, the V gene TRBV11-1, with 7 bases identical to TRBD1. Germline assignment: CDR1 SGHAT and CDR2 FQDESV (reference sequence). The CDR3 is 14 amino acids. The trim removed 4 bases at V and 4 bases at J, leaving 6 bases unmatched. CDR3 loop: CASSSQGVSYGYTF. CDR3 DNA: TGTGCCAGCAGCTCTCAGGGGGTCAGCTATGGCTACACCTTC.

The CDR3 loop reads CASSALTDTEAFF. CDR3 in DNA: TGTGCCAGCTCAGCACTAACGGACACTGAAGCTTTCTTT. The V and J genes are TRBV18 and TRBJ1-1; D uncertain. Germline V gene lookup returns CDR1 KGHSH and CDR2 LQKENI. The CDR3 totals 13 residues. V lost 5 bases and J 3 bases, leaving 10 bases between the germline ends.

As regards this clone: A junction end diverges from the germline sequence, so it may reflect a read error. The rearrangement links TRBV5-1 to TRBJ1-2, with a weak D call TRBD1 (5 bases). The CDR3 runs to 13 residues. Per germline, CDR1 SGHRS and CDR2 YFSETQ. The CDR3 spells CASSTGRDYQISF. The CDR3 coding sequence is TGCGCCAGCAGCACTGGCCGGGACTACCAAATATCGTTC.

This sequence joins TRBV6-4 and TRBJ2-3; D may be TRBD1 (5 bases). In germline, CDR1 is MRHNA, CDR2 SNTAGT. The CDR3 runs 13 residues. Trimming stripped 6 bases from V and 6 bases from J, with 13 bases between. CDR3 amino acids: CASSGKSGDTQYF. The CDR3, as DNA: TGTGCCAGCAGCGGTAAATCAGGGGATACGCAGTATTTT.

The rearrangement links TRBV15 to TRBJ2-7; perhaps TRBD2 as D (6 bases). Germline V CDR1 and CDR2: LNHNV, YYDKDF (reference sequence). The CDR3 is made up of 15 amino acids. Trimming cost V 1 base and J 3 bases, with 13 bases left between them. The CDR3 loop reads CATSRGGVGGYEQYF. The CDR3 bases are TGTGCCACCAGCAGAGGGGGGGTGGGTGGCTACGAGCAGTACTTC.

The rearrangement joins TRBV6-6 to TRBJ1-1; TRBD1 is a possible D gene (5 bases). This CDR3 region has 14 residues. The V end lost 0 bases, the J end lost 3 bases, and 8 bases lay between the germline ends. CDR1 and CDR2 from the germline V gene are MNHNY and SVGAGI (reference sequence). Here the CDR3 DNA reads TGTGCCAGCAGTTACTCGCCAGGGCACACTGAAGCTTTCTTT. Protein sequence: CASSYSPGHTEAFF.

V is TRBV15 and J is TRBJ2-5; TRBD1 matches 9 bases. Looked up from germline, CDR1 is LNHNV and CDR2 is YYDKDF (reference sequence). The CDR3 is 15 residues long. V shed 3 bases, J shed 3 bases, and the junction held 5 bases outside the gene matches. CDR3 protein: CATSRSRDREETQYF. The CDR3 DNA is TGTGCCACCAGCAGGTCCCGGGACAGGGAAGAGACCCAGTACTTC.

The genes are TRBV7-9 and TRBJ1-1; 9 bases align to TRBD1. With 5 bases clipped from V and 5 bases from J, the junction kept 3 bases outside the gene matches. Germline values: CDR1 SEHNR, CDR2 FQNEAQ (reference sequence). The CDR3 is 13 residues long. This chain's CDR3 is CASSGQGRTEAFF. CDR3 nucleotide sequence: TGTGCCAGCAGCGGACAGGGGAGGACTGAAGCTTTCTTT.

The V and J genes are TRBV11-3 and TRBJ1-2, with 7 positions matching TRBD1. Germline V lookup: CDR1 SGHNT, CDR2 YENEEA. Trimming at V came to 6 bases and at J to 2 bases, leaving 12 bases not matched to a gene. The CDR3 sequence is 16 residues long. CDR3 residues: CASSQGGQTSNYGYTF. CDR3 bases: TGTGCCAGCAGTCAGGGGGGCCAAACGAGCAACTATGGCTACACCTTC.

This clone was seen a single time. This chain links TRBV5-1 with TRBJ2-2, with TRBD1 as a possible D gene (6 bases). Trimming took off 0 bases at V and 6 bases at J, with 12 bases between the two ends. The CDR3 length is 15 residues. The germline V gene encodes CDR1 SGHRS and CDR2 YFSETQ. The CDR3 nucleotides read TGCGCCAGCAGCTTGGGCAGGGACATGGCCGGGGAGCTGTTTTTT. As protein: CASSLGRDMAGELFF.

The chain carries TRBV10-3 and TRBJ2-2; possible D gene TRBD1, 7 bases. From germline, CDR1 is ENHRY and CDR2 SYGVKD. This CDR3 spans 15 amino acids. Between the trimmed V and J ends, which lost 8 bases and 5 bases, there was a span of 18 bases. This CDR3 is CAIRPGQGGTGELFF. In nucleotides, the CDR3 is TGTGCCATCCGACCGGGGCAGGGGGGTACCGGGGAGCTGTTTTTT.

CDR3 sequence (DNA): TGTGCCAGCAGCTCTATGGAGGGCAGTGAAGCTTTCTTT. This translates into CASSSMEGSEAFF. The chain carries TRBV7-7 and TRBJ1-1, with no clear D. The V end lost 4 bases, the J end lost 7 bases, and 13 bases lay between the germline ends. The germline gives CDR1 SSHAT, CDR2 FNYEAQ (reference sequence). The CDR3 covers 13 residues. Full variable domain (missing parts from reference TRBV7-7 and TRBJ1-1): GAGVSQSPRYKVTKRGQDVTLRCDPISSHATLYWYQQALGQGPEFLTYFNYEAQPDKSGLPSDRFSAERPEGSISTLTIQRTEQRDSAMYRCASSSMEGSEAFFGQGTRLTVV.

The chain recombines TRBV30 with TRBJ2-1; D possibly corresponds to TRBD2 (7 bases). Germline-derived CDR1 and CDR2 are GTSNPN and SVGIG (reference sequence). Trimming shortened V by 5 bases and J by 0 bases, and 20 bases separated the two germline ends. There are 17 residues in the CDR3. CDR3 amino acids: CAWGFGAGARSYNEQFF. The CDR3 region has the DNA TGTGCCTGGGGTTTCGGGGCGGGGGCCCGCTCCTACAATGAGCAGTTCTTC.

The rearrangement uses TRBV2 and TRBJ1-2, with 7 bases fitting TRBD1. Germline CDR1 reads SNHLY; CDR2 reads FYNNEI. There are 15 residues in the CDR3. V dropped 6 bases and J dropped 6; count of bases not matched to a gene: 13. Written as DNA, the CDR3 is TGTGCCAGCAGGAAGACAGGGACGGTTCAGCATGGCTACACCTTC. The encoded protein is CASRKTGTVQHGYTF.

This rearrangement joins TRBV13 to TRBJ2-1, with 11 bases lining up with TRBD2. V dropped 3 bases and J dropped 5; count of bases not matched to a gene: 3. Germline assignment: CDR1 PRHDT and CDR2 FYEKMQ (reference sequence). The CDR3 length is 15 residues. As DNA, the CDR3 is TGTGCCAGCAGCTTTAGCGGGGGGGGCGACAATGAGCAGTTCTTC. Protein sequence: CASSFSGGGDNEQFF.

The gene calls are TRBV19 and TRBJ1-5, with 8 bases fitting TRBD1. The CDR3 consists of 14 residues. The V segment lost 0 bases and the J segment 6 bases; nucleotides outside the gene matches: 1. Germline values: CDR1 LNHDA, CDR2 SQIVND (reference sequence). The DNA for the CDR3 is TGTGCCAGTAGTATAGACAGGGGGCCTCAGCCCCAGCATTTT. It specifies CASSIDRGPQPQHF. Using reference TRBV19 and TRBJ1-5 for the parts outside the CDR3, the full variable domain is DGGITQSPKYLFRKEGQNVTLSCEQNLNHDAMYWYRQDPGQGLRLIYYSQIVNDFQKGDIAEGYSVSREKKESFPLTVTSAQKNPTAFYLCASSIDRGPQPQHFGDGTRLSIL.

CDR3 in amino acids: CASSPGTGASGANVLTF. The CDR3 DNA follows: TGTGCCAGCTCACCCGGGACGGGAGCCTCTGGGGCCAACGTCCTGACTTTC. The chain has TRBV18 and TRBJ2-6, with D possibly TRBD2 on 6 matching bases. The CDR3 is 17 residues long. In germline, CDR1 is KGHSH, CDR2 LQKENI. Trimming took 3 bases from V and 0 from J, leaving 12 bases between them.

The rearrangement links TRBV11-3 to TRBJ1-2; TRBD1 aligns across 10 bases. The CDR3 runs to 15 residues. CDR1 and CDR2 from the germline V gene are SGHNT and YENEEA. Losses at the gene ends were 2 bases for V and 4 bases for J; bases not matched to a gene: 4. CDR3 residues: CASSLSGTGVYGYTF. The CDR3 DNA follows: TGTGCCAGCAGCTTATCCGGGACAGGGGTCTATGGCTACACCTTC. The full variable domain, with the rest looked up from reference TRBV11-3 and TRBJ1-2, is EAGVVQSPRYKIIEKKQPVAFWCNPISGHNTLYWYLQNLGQGPELLIRYENEEAVDDSQLPKDRFSAERLKGVDSTLKIQPAELGDSAVYLCASSLSGTGVYGYTFGSGTRLTVV.

This clone was seen once. The V call is TRBV5-1, the J call TRBJ2-2, with D tentatively TRBD2 (5 bases). The CDR3 contains 20 residues. V was pared by 1 base and J by 5 bases, with 27 bases between. Germline values: CDR1 SGHRS, CDR2 YFSETQ. As DNA, the CDR3 is TGCGCCAGCAGCTTGCTTTTATTGGTTGGCACCAGGTCGGGAACCGGGGAGCTGTTTTTT. Translated, it gives CASSLLLLVGTRSGTGELFF.

This clone has a single count. The genes are TRBV6-1 and TRBJ1-1, with D unclear. There are 12 residues in the CDR3. V shed 8 bases and J shed 0 bases, with 7 bases lying between them. Germline V gives CDR1 MNHNS, CDR2 SASEGT. The CDR3 coding sequence is TGTGCCAGCGGAGGCTTGAACACTGAAGCTTTCTTT. Protein sequence: CASGGLNTEAFF.

J is TRBJ1-1 and V is TRBV2; TRBD1 matches at 7 bases. The V and J ends lost 6 bases and 0 bases, in that order; junction bases with no gene match: 4. From germline, CDR1 is SNHLY and CDR2 FYNNEI. The CDR3 loop spans 14 amino acids. CDR3: CASSRDSMNTEAFF. For the CDR3, the DNA is TGTGCCAGCAGCAGGGACAGTATGAACACTGAAGCTTTCTTT. The whole variable domain, remainder taken from reference TRBV2 and TRBJ1-1, is EPEVTQTPSHQVTQMGQEVILRCVPISNHLYFYWYRQILGQKVEFLVSFYNNEISEKSEIFDDQFSVERPDGSNFTLKIRSTKLEDSAMYFCASSRDSMNTEAFFGQGTRLTVV.